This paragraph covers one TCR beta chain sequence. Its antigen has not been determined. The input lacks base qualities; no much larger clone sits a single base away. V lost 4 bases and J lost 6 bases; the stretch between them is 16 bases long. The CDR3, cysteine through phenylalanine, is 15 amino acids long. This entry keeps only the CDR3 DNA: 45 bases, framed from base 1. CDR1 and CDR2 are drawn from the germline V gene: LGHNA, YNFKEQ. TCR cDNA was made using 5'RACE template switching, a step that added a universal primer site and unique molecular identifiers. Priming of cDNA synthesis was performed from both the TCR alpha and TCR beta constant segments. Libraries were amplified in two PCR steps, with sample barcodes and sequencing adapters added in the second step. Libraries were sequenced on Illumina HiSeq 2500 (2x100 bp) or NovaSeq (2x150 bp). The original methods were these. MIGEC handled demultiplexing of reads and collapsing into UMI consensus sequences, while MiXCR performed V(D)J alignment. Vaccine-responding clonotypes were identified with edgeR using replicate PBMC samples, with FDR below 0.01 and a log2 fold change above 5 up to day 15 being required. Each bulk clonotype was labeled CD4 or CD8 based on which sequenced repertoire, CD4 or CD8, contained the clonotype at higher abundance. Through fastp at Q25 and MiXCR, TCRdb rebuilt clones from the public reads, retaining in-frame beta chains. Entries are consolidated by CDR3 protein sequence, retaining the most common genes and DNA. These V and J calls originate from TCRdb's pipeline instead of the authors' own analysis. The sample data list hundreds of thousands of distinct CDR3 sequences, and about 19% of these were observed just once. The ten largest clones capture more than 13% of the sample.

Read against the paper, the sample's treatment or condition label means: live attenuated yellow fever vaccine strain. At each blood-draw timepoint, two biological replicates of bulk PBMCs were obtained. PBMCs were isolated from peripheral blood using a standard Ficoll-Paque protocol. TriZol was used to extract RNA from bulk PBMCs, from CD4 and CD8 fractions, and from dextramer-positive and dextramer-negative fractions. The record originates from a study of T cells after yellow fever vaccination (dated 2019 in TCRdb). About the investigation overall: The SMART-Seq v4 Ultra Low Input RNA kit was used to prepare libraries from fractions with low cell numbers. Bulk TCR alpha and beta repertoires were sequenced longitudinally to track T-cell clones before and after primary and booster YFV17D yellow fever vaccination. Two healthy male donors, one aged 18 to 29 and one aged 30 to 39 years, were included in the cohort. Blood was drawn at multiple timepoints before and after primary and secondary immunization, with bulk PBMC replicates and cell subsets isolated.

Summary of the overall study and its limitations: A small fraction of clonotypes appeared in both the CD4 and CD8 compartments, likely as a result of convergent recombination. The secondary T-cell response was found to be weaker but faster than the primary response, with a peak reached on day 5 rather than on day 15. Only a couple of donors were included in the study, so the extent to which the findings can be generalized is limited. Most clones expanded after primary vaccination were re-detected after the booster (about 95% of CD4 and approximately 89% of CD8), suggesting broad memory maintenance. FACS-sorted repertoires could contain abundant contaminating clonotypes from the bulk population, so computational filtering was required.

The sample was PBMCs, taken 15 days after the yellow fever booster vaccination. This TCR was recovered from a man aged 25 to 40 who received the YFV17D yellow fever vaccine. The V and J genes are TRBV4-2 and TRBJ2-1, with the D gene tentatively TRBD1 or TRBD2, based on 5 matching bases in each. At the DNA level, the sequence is TGTGCCAGCAGCCTAGACCCTTGGGACGCCAATGAGCAGTTCTTC. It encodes CASSLDPWDANEQFF.